One T cell receptor beta chain is described in this entry. The table lists this clonotype with many counts. The target of this receptor is not known. No qualities accompany the bases; no much larger clone lies one base away. These data originate in a study of T-cell reconstitution after alpha-beta-depleted transplantation in children (dated by TCRdb to the mid-2010s). Background for the entire study: The study quantitatively tracked T-cell immune reconstitution after TCRalphabeta/CD19-depleted allogeneic hematopoietic cell transplantation in children using TCR repertoire profiling. The research as a whole found: About two months after transplant, the apparently early recovery of alphabetaT-cell counts reportedly depended on just several hundred clones that had expanded rapidly and came from non-depleted graft cells. The high TCRbeta diversity at day 60 in some patients was ascribed to recipient T cells and intrathymic progenitors that had survived conditioning. Over the following months the frequencies of hyperexpanded clones went down, and after one year T-cell counts and TCRbeta diversity were mostly credited to newly produced T cells.

Library preparation employed PCR. The instrument given in TCRdb is Illumina HiSeq 2500. TCR library preparation used molecular barcoding, with unique molecular identifiers applied to normalize quantification of the TCRbeta repertoire. The raw public reads went through TCRdb reprocessing: fastp at Q25, MiXCR clone calling, in-frame beta chains kept. Here each entry gathers all rows of one CDR3 protein and keeps the most common genes and DNA. The sample contains fewer than 550,000 distinct CDR3 sequences, 10% to 12% of them found a single time. The ten largest make up roughly 15% of the sample. Looking up the germline V gene yields CDR1 MDHEN and CDR2 SYDVKM. The CDR3 sequence holds 16 residues, the cysteine and phenylalanine included. Only the CDR3 DNA is retained, 48 bases long and in frame from the first base. Trimmed from V: 5 bases; trimmed from J: 6 bases; junction bases lacking a gene match: 9.

The meaning of the sample's treatment or condition label: allogeneic hematopoietic cell transplantation with graft depleted of TCRalphabeta T cells and CD19 B cells. TCRalphabeta/CD19-depleted allogeneic hematopoietic cell grafts were given to the transplant recipients, all of whom were children. In this chain, TRBV28 is recombined with TRBJ2-2; TRBD1 lines up with 10 middle nucleotides. The TCR comes from a female patient under 10 years old who had a stem cell transplant for aplastic anemia, so the T cells may come from the graft donor. Material: PBMCs, mostly from graft donor cells, obtained 180 days after TCRalphabeta/CD19-depleted stem cell transplant. This receptor has the CDR3 CASSTPGTGVAGELFF. The DNA sequence follows: TGTGCCAGCAGTACACCCGGGACAGGGGTAGCCGGGGAGCTGTTTTTT.